Included here is one T cell receptor (beta chain) sequence, with context. Its antigen is unidentified. The table came from immunoSEQ multiplex PCR; TCRdb's copy has only in-frame clones and leaves some out. The sample carries about 68,000 clones, almost 95% recorded once. The V gene lost 5 bases and the J gene lost 1 base, with 14 bases spanning the gap. Germline V CDR1 and CDR2: SGHNT, YENEEA. This CDR3 has 15 residues. This sample is drawn from a study of T cell clones after liver transplantation. At the level of the study: TCRbeta sequencing after a pre-transplant mixed lymphocyte reaction identified graft-donor-reactive clones, later tracked in post-transplant blood. Third-party-reactive TCRbeta sequences from pre-transplant mixed lymphocyte reactions served as antigen-independent comparators.

Findings and limits, study-wide: Graft donor-reactive T cells may have migrated into the graft rather than being deleted.

The rearrangement uses TRBV11-3 and TRBJ1-1; a weak D match, TRBD1 (5 bases). The sequence was collected from a human patient who received a liver transplant. Some T cells may have originated in the graft donor. Material: CD4+ T cells from blood, obtained less than 27 months after liver transplant. CDR3 residues: CASSRRTPGNTEAFF. The CDR3 DNA follows: TGTGCCAGCAGCAGGCGGACACCGGGGAACACTGAAGCTTTCTTT.